The clone carrying this T cell receptor beta chain was counted many times. Its antigen is not identified. The CDR3 is cut off 3 residues early in the read; its end comes from the germline J gene. This sample was included in a study of T cell clonality in common variable immunodeficiency. The CDR3 is 16 amino acids. V shed 4 bases, J shed 4 bases, and the junction held 6 bases outside the gene matches. Germline V gene lookup returns CDR1 SGDLS and CDR2 YYNGEE. Only in-frame clones appear in the TCRdb table, and some are missing; sequencing was by immunoSEQ multiplex PCR. The specimen has around 81,000 clones, none found just once. Findings and caveats of the study: Shared TCRbeta clones were fewer between CVID subjects than controls. In common variable immunodeficiency, TCR beta chains reportedly carried fewer deletions and N-nucleotide insertions.

Most patients and controls had Caucasian heritage. The receptor was isolated from a person aged 18 to 75 in good health. The gene calls are TRBV9 and TRBJ2-1; 12 bases fit TRBD2. Sample: peripheral blood mononuclear cells. The CDR3 sequence is CASSPLAGGSYNEQFF. CDR3 DNA (partial): TGTGCCAGCAGCCCCCTAGCGGGAGGGTCTTACAATGAG.